Below are 26 T cell receptor beta chains sequenced from a single sample in a study of memory CD4+ T cells and cytomegalovirus serostatus. The sort gate was single viable CD3+CD4+CD8-CD45RO+ cells for memory CD4+ T cells. Clones were sequenced by immunoSEQ multiplex PCR, and TCRdb holds only the in-frame ones, with some missing. The sample yields about 92,000 clones, under 90% seen once. Sequencing used memory CD4+ T cells from blood. These receptors came from an adult in good health and CMV-seropositive.

The sample holds a few counts of this clone. The chain uses TRBV18 and TRBJ1-1; 7 nucleotides line up with TRBD1. With 5 bases clipped from V and 5 bases from J, the junction kept 11 bases outside the gene matches. Germline-derived CDR1 and CDR2 are KGHSH and LQKENI. This CDR3 is 15 amino acids long. The CDR3 region has the DNA TGTGCCAGCTCATCTCCCCCCAGGGGGTGGACTGAAGCTTTCTTT. This codes for CASSSPPRGWTEAFF.

The chain links TRBV19 to TRBJ1-2; the D is unclear. Trimming shortened V by 3 bases and J by 1 base, and 9 bases separated the two germline ends. Germline CDR1 is LNHDA and CDR2 is SQIVND (reference sequence). This CDR3 has 14 amino acids. CDR3 nucleotides: TGTGCCAGTAGTATGAGGCAGATTAACTATGGCTACACCTTC. This codes for CASSMRQINYGYTF.

The CDR3 reads CAWSVAGGGQPQHF. As DNA, the CDR3 is TGTGCCTGGAGTGTAGCAGGGGGCGGTCAGCCCCAGCATTTT. The chain links TRBV30 to TRBJ1-5; the match to TRBD1 covers 8 bases. CDR1 is GTSNPN and CDR2 is SVGIG in the germline V gene (reference sequence). Unmatched junction bases numbered 4, after V lost 0 bases and J lost 6 bases. The CDR3 spans 14 residues.

In this sample, this clone turned up once. V gene TRBV29-1 combines with J gene TRBJ2-6; tentatively, D is TRBD2 (6 bases). Germline CDR1 reads SQVTM; CDR2 reads ANQGSEA. V was pared by 1 base and J by 3 bases, with 7 bases between. The CDR3 runs to 14 residues. The CDR3 reads CSVEGGVGANVLTF. In DNA form, the CDR3 reads TGCAGCGTTGAAGGGGGGGTTGGGGCCAACGTCCTGACTTTC.

V usage is TRBV7-9 and J usage is TRBJ2-5; D unresolved. Germline V gives CDR1 SEHNR, CDR2 FQNEAQ (reference sequence). The V and J ends lost 6 bases and 2 bases respectively, with 13 bases between them. The CDR3 is 14 amino acids. The CDR3 nucleotides are TGTGCCAGCAGTTACCAGACGGCACAAGAGACCCAGTACTTC. Protein sequence: CASSYQTAQETQYF.

The rearrangement links TRBV6-5 to TRBJ1-6; D possibly corresponds to TRBD1 (6 bases). CDR1 and CDR2 from the germline V gene are MNHEY and SVGAGI. This CDR3 spans 14 amino acids. Trimming cost V 3 bases and J 8 bases, with 11 bases left between them. The CDR3 sequence: CASSYQGQDSPLHF. The CDR3 nucleotides read TGTGCCAGCAGTTATCAGGGGCAGGATTCACCCCTCCACTTT.

The chain links TRBV5-6 to TRBJ2-5; 7 positions agree with TRBD2. CDR3 length: 15 amino acids. V shed 5 bases, J shed 2 bases, and the junction held 9 bases outside the gene matches. Looked up from germline, CDR1 is SGHDT and CDR2 is YYEEEE. Here the CDR3 reads CASSMAGAGQETQYF. The DNA of the CDR3 is TGTGCCAGCAGTATGGCGGGAGCGGGACAAGAGACCCAGTACTTC.

V and J are TRBV19 and TRBJ2-6; 9 bases are shared with TRBD1. There are 17 residues in the CDR3. V was pared by 5 bases and J by 0 bases, with 5 bases of the junction left unmatched. Germline V gene data show CDR1 as LNHDA and CDR2 as SQIVND (reference sequence). CDR3: CASSADRGYSGANVLTF. In nucleotides, the CDR3 is TGTGCCAGTAGTGCGGACAGGGGTTACTCTGGGGCCAACGTCCTGACTTTC.

The CDR3 here is CASNTVTGTKKGPNYGYTF. As DNA, the CDR3 is TGTGCCAGTAACACCGTAACCGGGACAAAAAAGGGGCCCAACTATGGCTACACCTTC. The chain recombines TRBV19 with TRBJ1-2; perhaps TRBD1 as D (6 bases). The CDR3 runs 19 residues. The germline V gene has CDR1 LNHDA and CDR2 SQIVND (reference sequence). Trimming removed 7 bases at V and 2 bases at J, with 29 bases between.

Here the CDR3 reads CASSLDRAPYEQYF. The CDR3 nucleotides are TGTGCCAGCAGCTTAGACAGGGCCCCCTACGAGCAGTACTTC. The rearrangement joins TRBV13 to TRBJ2-7; a possible D gene is TRBD1 (6 bases). Germline V lookup: CDR1 PRHDT, CDR2 FYEKMQ (reference sequence). Trimming removed 1 base from V and 2 bases from J, with 9 bases in between. This CDR3 is 14 amino acids long.

The chain combines TRBV29-1 with TRBJ2-2; D not certain. The V end lost 4 bases, the J end lost 4 bases, and 19 bases lay between the germline ends. The CDR3 sequence is 16 residues long. CDR1 and CDR2 (germline): SQVTM, ANQGSEA. The CDR3 spells CSVGVAGQIGTGELFF. The CDR3 bases are TGCAGCGTTGGAGTGGCAGGCCAAATAGGCACCGGGGAGCTGTTTTTT.

The genes are TRBV5-1 and TRBJ1-2, with D possibly TRBD1 on 5 matching bases. In germline, CDR1 is SGHRS, CDR2 YFSETQ. This CDR3 comprises 15 residues. V was clipped by 1 base and J by 5 bases, with 15 bases between them. The DNA for the CDR3 is TGCGCCAGCAGCTTGACCCTTGACAGCCCTTATGGCTACACCTTC. Amino acids: CASSLTLDSPYGYTF.

This sequence joins TRBV4-2 and TRBJ1-1; D gene uncertain. The V gene lost 5 bases and the J gene lost 3 bases, with 10 bases spanning the gap. This CDR3 spans 13 amino acids. Germline V gene data show CDR1 as LGHNA and CDR2 as YNFKEQ. Here the CDR3 reads CASSGRTDTEAFF. The CDR3 region has the DNA TGTGCCAGCAGCGGTAGGACCGACACTGAAGCTTTCTTT.

The CDR3 spells CASSLSDINQPQHF. In nucleotides, the CDR3 is TGTGCCAGCAGCCTATCGGACATTAATCAGCCCCAGCATTTT. The V call is TRBV6-1, the J call TRBJ1-5; D is possibly TRBD1 (5 bases). V was cut by 6 bases and J by 4 bases, with 13 bases left in between. The CDR3 totals 14 residues. CDR1 and CDR2 (germline): MNHNS, SASEGT.

This rearrangement joins TRBV5-1 to TRBJ2-3; 9 bases agree with TRBD1. Trimming cost V 3 bases and J 3 bases; bases outside gene matches: 2. CDR3 length equals 14 residues. CDR1 and CDR2 (germline): SGHRS, YFSETQ. The CDR3 coding sequence is TGCGCCAGCAGCTCAGACAGGGGGACAGATACGCAGTATTTT. Amino acids: CASSSDRGTDTQYF.

The chain couples TRBV13 to TRBJ2-7, with a weak D call TRBD2 (6 bases). Trimming left V 1 base short and J 3 bases short, with 10 bases between. Germline CDR1 reads PRHDT; CDR2 reads FYEKMQ (reference sequence). CDR3 length: 14 residues. In DNA, the CDR3 is TGTGCCAGCAGCTTAGCGGGAGTTTACTACGAGCAGTACTTC. This translates into CASSLAGVYYEQYF.

The chain has TRBV4-1 and TRBJ2-1; D uncertain. The CDR3 length is 17 residues. CDR1 and CDR2 (germline): MGHRA, YSYEKL. Between the trimmed V and J ends, which lost 1 base and 6 bases, there was a span of 19 bases. The CDR3 loop is CASSQATSATAPNEQFF. Here the CDR3 DNA reads TGCGCCAGCAGCCAAGCCACCAGCGCGACCGCCCCCAATGAGCAGTTCTTC.

The rearrangement uses TRBV5-4 and TRBJ2-7; 11 bases agree with TRBD1. The V gene end was trimmed by 1 base and the J gene end by 4 bases; junction bases not matched to a gene: 4. CDR3 length: 15 residues. CDR1 and CDR2 (germline): SGHNT, YYREEE (reference sequence). The CDR3 DNA reads TGTGCCAGCAGCTTGTCGGGACAGGGGGGGTACGAGCAGTACTTC. Protein sequence: CASSLSGQGGYEQYF.

The CDR3, as DNA: TGTGCCAGCAGCTTGGAACAGGTCTACGAGCAGTACTTC. Translation gives CASSLEQVYEQYF. The chain is built from TRBV5-4 and TRBJ2-7; the D gene is possibly TRBD1 (5 bases). Trimming pared 0 bases from V and 3 bases from J, leaving 7 bases between. The CDR3 is 13 residues long. CDR1 is SGHNT, CDR2 YYREEE, per germline (reference sequence).

The chain combines TRBV6-4 with TRBJ2-7, with 12 bases aligning to TRBD1. Germline CDR1 is MRHNA and CDR2 is SNTAGT. There are 14 residues in the CDR3. V was clipped by 2 bases and J by 5 bases; unmatched bases: 1. CDR3 protein: CASSDRDRGHEQYF. In DNA form, the CDR3 reads TGTGCCAGCAGTGACCGGGACAGGGGGCACGAGCAGTACTTC.

This chain uses TRBV27 with TRBJ1-5; D remains ambiguous. The ends were cut back, 3 bases at V and 3 bases at J, with 3 bases in the middle. The length of the CDR3 is 12 residues. Germline loops: CDR1 MNHEY, CDR2 SMNVEV (reference sequence). The CDR3 bases are TGTGCCAGCAGTTTTCACAATCAGCCCCAGCATTTT. Translated, it gives CASSFHNQPQHF.

This clone has a count of ten or more. This chain uses TRBV7-9 with TRBJ2-5, with TRBD2 matching over 11 bases. Germline CDR1 SEHNR, CDR2 FQNEAQ (reference sequence). J gave up 9 bases and V 3 bases, and 0 bases lay outside the gene matches. The CDR3 is 12 residues long. CDR3 sequence reads: CASSFSGRAQYF. CDR3 DNA sequence: TGTGCCAGCAGCTTTAGCGGGAGGGCCCAGTACTTC.

This chain uses TRBV6-1 with TRBJ1-5; TRBD1 is a possible D gene (5 bases). Trimming stripped 6 bases from V and 13 bases from J, with 16 bases between. The CDR3 length is 12 residues. Germline CDR1 reads MNHNS; CDR2 reads SASEGT. CDR3 amino acids: CASSTAGQKQHF. The CDR3 coding sequence is TGTGCCAGCAGCACTGCCGGACAAAAACAGCATTTT.

V and J are TRBV30 and TRBJ2-1; the D gene could be TRBD1 or TRBD2 (6 bases each). V lost 0 bases and J lost 7, with 16 bases in between. This CDR3 has 15 amino acids. Germline V lookup: CDR1 GTSNPN, CDR2 SVGIG (reference sequence). The CDR3 here is CAWSVKGGALNEQFF. The CDR3, as DNA: TGTGCCTGGAGTGTGAAGGGGGGCGCATTGAATGAGCAGTTCTTC.

The J gene is TRBJ2-1, the V gene TRBV5-4, with 8 bases fitting TRBD2. The V segment lost 3 bases and the J segment 15 bases; nucleotides outside the gene matches: 11. The CDR3 totals 13 residues. CDR1 and CDR2 (germline): SGHNT, YYREEE (reference sequence). CDR3 protein: CASSSTGLDDRFF. The DNA for the CDR3 is TGTGCCAGCAGCTCGACGGGACTAGATGATCGGTTCTTC.

This clone was seen more than once but under ten times. The chain employs TRBV11-2 and TRBJ2-6; no reliable D call. Looked up from germline, CDR1 is SGHAT and CDR2 is FQNNGV. The CDR3 spans 13 residues. The V and J ends lost 6 bases and 4 bases respectively, with 7 bases between them. CDR3 bases: TGTGCCAGCAGTTTCACCGGGGCCAACGTCCTGACTTTC. Residues: CASSFTGANVLTF.